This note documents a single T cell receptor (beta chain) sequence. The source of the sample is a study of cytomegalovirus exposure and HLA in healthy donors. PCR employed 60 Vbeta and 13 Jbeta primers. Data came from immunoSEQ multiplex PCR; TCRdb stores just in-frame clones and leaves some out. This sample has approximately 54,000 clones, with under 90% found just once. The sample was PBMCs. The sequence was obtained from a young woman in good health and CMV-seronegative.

The CDR3: CASSEGLAGGPGEQFF. CDR3 sequence (DNA): TGTGCCAGCAGCGAGGGGCTGGCGGGAGGGCCTGGGGAGCAGTTCTTC. V is TRBV4-2 and J is TRBJ2-1; 9 bases line up with TRBD2. Looked up from germline, CDR1 is LGHNA and CDR2 is YNFKEQ. This CDR3 is 16 amino acids long. V shed 5 bases and J 10 bases; nucleotides not matched to a gene: 15.